This paragraph covers one TCR beta chain sequence. What it binds is not known. The data belong to a study of T cells in localized non-small cell lung cancer. Study-level results: Density of T cells in blood, when higher, went with longer overall survival. Sequencing was limited to one tumor region, leaving the possibility of heterogeneity open. Peak T cell clonality was found in uninvolved adjacent lung, exceeding tumor.

Measured with immunoSEQ multiplex PCR; TCRdb has only the in-frame clones, and not every one. Of around 41,000 clones in the sample, 86% are singletons; the top ten hold approximately 6.4%. V was clipped by 2 bases and J by 7 bases; unmatched bases: 10. CDR3 length: 16 amino acids. Looked up from germline, CDR1 is SGHDN and CDR2 is FVKESK. This chain joins TRBV14 and TRBJ2-2, with 7 bases that match TRBD1. The clonotype comes from a woman aged 18-49 years with stage III lung adenocarcinoma. The sample here was peripheral blood, taken before any cancer treatment. CDR3 region: CASSQLNRGTIGELFF. CDR3 nucleotide sequence: TGTGCCAGCAGCCAACTGAACAGGGGTACAATCGGGGAGCTGTTTTTT. The full variable domain, its missing parts supplied by reference TRBV14 and TRBJ2-2, is EAGVTQFPSHSVIEKGQTVTLRCDPISGHDNLYWYRRVMGKEIKFLLHFVKESKQDESGMPNNRFLAERTGGTYSTLKVQPAELEDSGVYFCASSQLNRGTIGELFFGEGSRLTVL.